This T cell receptor (beta chain) was captured in a study of control samples from healthy donors and cancer patients. Libraries were prepared by immunoSEQ multiplex PCR; TCRdb keeps only in-frame clonotypes and omits some of them. The profile shows roughly 220,000 clones, about 94% of them singletons. V lost 2 bases and J lost 3, with 7 bases in between. The CDR3 has 13 amino acids. The TCR sequence derives from a man in his fifties or sixties in good health. The chain carries TRBV12-3 or TRBV12-4 and TRBJ1-1; D gene unclear. Sequencing was done on a sample of blood. CDR3 region: CASSLQAYTEAFF. The CDR3 DNA reads as TGTGCCAGCAGTTTACAGGCCTACACTGAAGCTTTCTTT.